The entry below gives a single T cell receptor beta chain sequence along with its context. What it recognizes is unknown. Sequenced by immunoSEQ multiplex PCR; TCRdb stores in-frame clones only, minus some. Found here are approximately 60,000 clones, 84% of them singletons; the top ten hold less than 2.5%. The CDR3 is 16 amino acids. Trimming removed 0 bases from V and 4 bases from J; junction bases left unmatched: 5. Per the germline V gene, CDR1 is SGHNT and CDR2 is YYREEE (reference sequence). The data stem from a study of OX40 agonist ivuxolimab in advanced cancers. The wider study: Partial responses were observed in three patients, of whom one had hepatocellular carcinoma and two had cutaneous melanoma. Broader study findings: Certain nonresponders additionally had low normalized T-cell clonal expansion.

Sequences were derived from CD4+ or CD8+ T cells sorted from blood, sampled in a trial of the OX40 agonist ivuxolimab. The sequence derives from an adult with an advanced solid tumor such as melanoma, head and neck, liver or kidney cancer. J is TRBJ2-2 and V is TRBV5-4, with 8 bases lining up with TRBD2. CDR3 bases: TGTGCCAGCAGCTTGGACGGGAGGGGAGGCACCGGGGAGCTGTTTTTT. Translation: CASSLDGRGGTGELFF.